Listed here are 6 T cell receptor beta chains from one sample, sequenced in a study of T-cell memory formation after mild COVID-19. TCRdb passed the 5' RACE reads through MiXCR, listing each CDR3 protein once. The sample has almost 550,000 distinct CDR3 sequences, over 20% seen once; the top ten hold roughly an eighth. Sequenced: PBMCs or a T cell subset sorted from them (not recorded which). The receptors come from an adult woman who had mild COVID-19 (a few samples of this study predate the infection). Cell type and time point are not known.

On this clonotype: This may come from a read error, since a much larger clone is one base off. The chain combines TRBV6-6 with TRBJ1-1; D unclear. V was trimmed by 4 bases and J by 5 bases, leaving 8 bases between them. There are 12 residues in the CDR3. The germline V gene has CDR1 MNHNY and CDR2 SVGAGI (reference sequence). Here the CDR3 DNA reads TGTGCCAGCAGTTTCAGTGGGACTGAAGCTTTCTTT. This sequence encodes CASSFSGTEAFF.

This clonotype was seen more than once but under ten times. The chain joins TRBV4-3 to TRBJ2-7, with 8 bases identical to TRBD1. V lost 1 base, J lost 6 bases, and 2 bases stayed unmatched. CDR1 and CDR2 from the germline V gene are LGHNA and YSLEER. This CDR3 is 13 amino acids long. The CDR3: CASSQGQGLEQYF. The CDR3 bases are TGCGCCAGCAGCCAAGGACAGGGGCTCGAGCAGTACTTC.

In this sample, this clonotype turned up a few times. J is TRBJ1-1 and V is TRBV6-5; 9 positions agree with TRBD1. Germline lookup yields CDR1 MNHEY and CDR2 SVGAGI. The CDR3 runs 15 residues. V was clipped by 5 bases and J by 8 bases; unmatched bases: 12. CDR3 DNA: TGTGCCAGCAGTGAAACCGGGACAGGGAGGAGAGAAGCTTTCTTT. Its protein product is CASSETGTGRREAFF.

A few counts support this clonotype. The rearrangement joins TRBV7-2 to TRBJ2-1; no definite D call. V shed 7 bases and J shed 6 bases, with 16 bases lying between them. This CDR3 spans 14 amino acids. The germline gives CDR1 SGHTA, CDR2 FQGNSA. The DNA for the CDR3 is TGTGCCAGCACCCCGAGGTACTACCTCAATGAGCAGTTCTTC. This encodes CASTPRYYLNEQFF.

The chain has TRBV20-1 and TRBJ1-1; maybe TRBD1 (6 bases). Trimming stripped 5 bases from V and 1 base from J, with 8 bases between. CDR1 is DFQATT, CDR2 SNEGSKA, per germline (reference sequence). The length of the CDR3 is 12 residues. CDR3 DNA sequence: TGCAGTGCTGGGGGGCGGAACACTGAAGCTTTCTTT. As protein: CSAGGRNTEAFF.

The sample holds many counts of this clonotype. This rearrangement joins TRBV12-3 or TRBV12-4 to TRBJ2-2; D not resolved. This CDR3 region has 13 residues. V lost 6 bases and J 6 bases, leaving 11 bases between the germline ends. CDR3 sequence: CASSPGGAGELFF. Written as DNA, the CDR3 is TGTGCCAGCAGCCCGGGCGGCGCCGGGGAGCTGTTTTTT.